A single sample is the source of the 26 T cell receptor beta chains below, sequenced in a study of blood T cells in healthy people across ages. A second PCR of roughly 7 to 11 cycles used a sample-barcoded 5' primer and a J-beta primer mix. One entry per CDR3 protein results from TCRdb running MiXCR on the 5' RACE reads. The repertoire holds 1 million to 1.2 million distinct CDR3 sequences, with 35% to 40% as singletons. Sequencing used blood. These receptors came from a man aged 18 to 30 in good health.

A few counts support this clonotype. The genes are TRBV7-2 and TRBJ2-2, with a possible D match to TRBD1 (5 bases). The V and J ends lost 3 bases and 4 bases respectively, with 12 bases between them. Germline V CDR1 and CDR2: SGHTA, FQGNSA. The CDR3 sequence is 15 residues long. The CDR3 sequence is CASSFSGPTTGELFF. DNA of the CDR3: TGTGCCAGCAGCTTTTCAGGGCCGACCACCGGGGAGCTGTTTTTT.

The chain recombines TRBV7-2 with TRBJ1-2; D is ambiguous. Germline assignment: CDR1 SGHTA and CDR2 FQGNSA. The CDR3 length is 12 residues. Trimming stripped 3 bases from V and 2 bases from J, with 4 bases between. The CDR3 bases are TGTGCCAGCAGCTTTCCGAACTATGGCTACACCTTC. It translates to CASSFPNYGYTF.

This clonotype has just a few counts. V is TRBV5-1 and J is TRBJ2-7; possibly TRBD2 for D (5 bases). This CDR3 is 16 amino acids long. V dropped 4 bases and J dropped 0 bases, with 17 bases sitting between them. Germline CDR1 reads SGHRS; CDR2 reads YFSETQ. Here the CDR3 DNA reads TGCGCCAGCAGCCGGGGTTCTAGGGCAGACTCCTACGAGCAGTACTTC. Protein product: CASSRGSRADSYEQYF.

The rearrangement links TRBV7-2 to TRBJ2-4; 8 bases are shared with TRBD2. V gave up 3 bases and J gave up 7 bases; unmatched junction bases: 11. The CDR3 has 16 residues. Germline CDR1 and CDR2: SGHTA and FQGNSA. CDR3 loop: CASSLSPGRGGNIQYF. CDR3 DNA: TGTGCCAGCAGCTTGTCTCCGGGGCGCGGGGGGAACATTCAGTACTTC.

This clonotype turned up a few times. The V call is TRBV6-6, the J call TRBJ2-1, with TRBD1 as a possible D gene (6 bases). Trimming shortened V by 7 bases and J by 2 bases, and 15 bases separated the two germline ends. Looked up from germline, CDR1 is MNHNY and CDR2 is SVGAGI (reference sequence). The CDR3 is 15 amino acids. The chain's CDR3 is CASTQGLGAYNEQFF. Written as DNA, the CDR3 is TGTGCCAGCACTCAGGGGCTCGGTGCCTACAATGAGCAGTTCTTC.

The rearrangement joins TRBV5-1 to TRBJ1-1; D gene ambiguous. The V end was cut by 4 bases, the J end by 6 bases, with 13 bases between. This CDR3 has 13 amino acids. CDR1 is SGHRS and CDR2 is YFSETQ in the germline V gene. The CDR3 region is CASSTGSTAEAFF. The CDR3 DNA is TGCGCCAGCAGCACGGGGAGTACGGCTGAAGCTTTCTTT. The variable domain in full, with the rest retrieved from reference TRBV5-1 and TRBJ1-1, is KAGVTQTPRYLIKTRGQQVTLSCSPISGHRSVSWYQQTPGQGLQFLFEYFSETQRNKGNFPGRFSGRQFSNSRSEMNVSTLELGDSALYLCASSTGSTAEAFFGQGTRLTVV.

The V and J genes are TRBV7-2 and TRBJ2-1; 8 bases fit TRBD2. The CDR3 is made up of 14 amino acids. Per germline, CDR1 SGHTA and CDR2 FQGNSA. The V and J ends lost 5 bases and 5 bases, in that order; junction bases with no gene match: 5. This CDR3 reads CASSPGTRDNEQFF. The CDR3 region has the DNA TGTGCCAGCAGCCCCGGGACTAGGGACAATGAGCAGTTCTTC.

This clonotype was counted only a few times. The chain combines TRBV3-1 with TRBJ2-5; D gene uncertain. From germline, CDR1 is LGHDT and CDR2 YNNKEL (reference sequence). This CDR3 is built from 14 residues. The V end lost 0 bases, the J end lost 2 bases, and 7 bases lay between the germline ends. As DNA, the CDR3 is TGTGCCAGCAGCCAAGACGCGGAACAAGAGACCCAGTACTTC. Translated, it gives CASSQDAEQETQYF.

V is TRBV4-2 and J is TRBJ2-4; the D is unclear. Trimming shortened V by 0 bases and J by 9 bases, and 12 bases separated the two germline ends. There are 14 residues in the CDR3. In germline, CDR1 is LGHNA, CDR2 YNFKEQ. CDR3 amino acids: CASSQEEEAAIQYF. CDR3 DNA: TGTGCCAGCAGCCAAGAGGAAGAAGCCGCCATTCAGTACTTC.

This sequence joins TRBV4-1 and TRBJ2-5; TRBD2 agrees at 15 bases. CDR3 length equals 17 residues. The germline CDR1 and CDR2 sequences are MGHRA and YSYEKL. V shed 3 bases and J 1 base; nucleotides not matched to a gene: 3. The CDR3 here is CASSQGTSGRIQETQYF. DNA of the CDR3: TGCGCCAGCAGCCAGGGGACTAGCGGGAGGATCCAAGAGACCCAGTACTTC.

V usage is TRBV10-3 and J usage is TRBJ2-5, with a weak D call TRBD2 (5 bases). The DNA matches TRBJ2-7 better at its end, which makes the J call doubtful. Per germline, CDR1 ENHRY and CDR2 SYGVKD. The CDR3 contains 15 residues. CDR3 nucleotide sequence: TGTGCCATCAGTGAATACCGGGATTTGGGCGCCGAGCAGTACTTC. Translated: CAISEYRDLGAEQYF.

The V and J genes are TRBV2 and TRBJ2-1; perhaps D is TRBD1 or TRBD2 (6 bases each). Germline V lookup: CDR1 SNHLY, CDR2 FYNNEI. With 3 bases removed from V and 10 bases from J, the gap between germline ends came to 16 bases. The CDR3 is made up of 14 amino acids. The CDR3 bases are TGTGCCAGCAGTGATGGCAGGGGAGGTCTCGAGCAGTTCTTC. Translated, it gives CASSDGRGGLEQFF.

This chain links TRBV5-1 with TRBJ2-7; maybe TRBD2 (5 bases). This CDR3 region has 15 residues. Trimming removed 4 bases at V and 0 bases at J, with 14 bases between. Germline lookup yields CDR1 SGHRS and CDR2 YFSETQ. Here the CDR3 reads CASSPGFSDSYEQYF. The CDR3 DNA reads as TGCGCCAGCAGCCCGGGATTTTCGGACTCCTACGAGCAGTACTTC.

About this clonotype: This is likely a read error, given that the CDR3 carries no conserved phenylalanine or tryptophan at its end. The CDR3 DNA reads TGTGCCAGCAGCCCCGGGTACAATGAGCAGTTCCTC. Residues: CASSPGYNEQFL. The genes are TRBV7-9 and TRBJ2-1; D is unresolved. V lost 5 bases and J lost 4, with 6 bases in between. Germline V lookup: CDR1 SEHNR, CDR2 FQNEAQ (reference sequence). The CDR3 runs to 12 residues.

In its sample, this clonotype was seen a few times. The CDR3 nucleotides are TGCGCCAGCAGCCCTCAGGGCCTTGGACCCCGCAAGGTAGAGACCCAGTACTTC. Its protein product is CASSPQGLGPRKVETQYF. The chain joins TRBV4-3 to TRBJ2-4; maybe TRBD1 (5 bases). Matching the DNA end better, TRBJ2-5 makes the J call doubtful. Germline V gene sequence: CDR1 LGHNA, CDR2 YSLEER. The CDR3 spans 18 residues.

This clonotype was detected only a few times. The V and J genes are TRBV6-2 or TRBV6-3 and TRBJ2-3, with D perhaps matching TRBD1 (6 bases). The V gene lost 8 bases and the J gene lost 2 bases, with 8 bases spanning the gap. This CDR3 region has 12 residues. Germline loops: CDR1 MNHEY, CDR2 SVGEGT. The CDR3 DNA is TGTGCCAGCCAGGGGATCACAGATACGCAGTATTTT. Translated: CASQGITDTQYF.

Only a few counts were recorded for this clonotype. This rearrangement joins TRBV29-1 to TRBJ2-1, with D possibly being TRBD1 (5 bases). Matching the DNA end better, TRBJ2-7 makes the J call doubtful. In germline, CDR1 is SQVTM, CDR2 ANQGSEA. The CDR3 covers 15 residues. CDR3 DNA: TGCAGCGTTGAAGATCCGGCCAGGGTCTACAATGAGCAGTACTTC. It yields the protein CSVEDPARVYNEQYF.

A single count supports this clonotype. The chain joins TRBV28 to TRBJ1-5; TRBD1 might be the D (6 bases). Trimming removed 5 bases from V and 4 bases from J, with 15 bases in between. The CDR3 totals 15 residues. Per the germline V gene, CDR1 is MDHEN and CDR2 is SYDVKM. CDR3 loop: CASSPRTDGNQPQHF. In DNA form, the CDR3 reads TGTGCCAGCAGTCCTAGGACAGATGGAAATCAGCCCCAGCATTTT.

V and J are TRBV12-5 and TRBJ1-5; TRBD1 is a possible D gene (6 bases). CDR1 LGHNT and CDR2 FRNRAP come from the germline V gene. This CDR3 spans 13 amino acids. V lost 7 bases and J 5 bases, leaving 12 bases between the germline ends. In DNA, the CDR3 is TGTGCTAGTGCCAACCCAGGGGATCAGCCCCAGCATTTT. As protein: CASANPGDQPQHF.

V usage is TRBV9 and J usage is TRBJ1-1; D call uncertain. V lost 0 bases to trimming and J lost 5 bases, with 5 bases between them. In germline, CDR1 is SGDLS, CDR2 YYNGEE. The CDR3 sequence is 12 residues long. CDR3 in DNA: TGTGCCAGCAGCGTAGTCGGTACTGAAGCTTTCTTT. Translating it yields CASSVVGTEAFF.

The V gene is TRBV12-5, the J gene TRBJ2-3, with no clear D. The V end lost 0 bases, the J end lost 5 bases, and 6 bases lay between the germline ends. The CDR3 sequence is 13 residues long. Germline-derived CDR1 and CDR2 are LGHNT and FRNRAP. This chain's CDR3 is CASGLVGGDTQYF. The CDR3, as DNA: TGTGCTAGTGGTTTGGTTGGCGGAGATACGCAGTATTTT.

The rearrangement links TRBV6-2 or TRBV6-3 to TRBJ2-7, with TRBD2 matching over 7 bases. This CDR3 comprises 14 residues. Per the germline V gene, CDR1 is MNHEY and CDR2 is SVGEGT. Losses at the gene ends were 8 bases for V and 3 bases for J; bases not matched to a gene: 10. CDR3 in DNA: TGTGCCAGCCAGACTCATGGGGGGGTCTACGAGCAGTACTTC. Residues: CASQTHGGVYEQYF.

The chain recombines TRBV11-3 with TRBJ2-7; D perhaps matches TRBD1 (5 bases). CDR1 and CDR2 (germline): SGHNT, YENEEA. V was cut by 5 bases and J by 7 bases, with 15 bases left in between. The CDR3 sequence is 13 residues long. CDR3 residues: CASSRSPDNEQYF. The CDR3, as DNA: TGTGCCAGCAGCCGCTCCCCGGACAATGAGCAGTACTTC.

A word on this clonotype: A read error is likely, as this CDR3 ends without the conserved phenylalanine or tryptophan. The limits of the CDR3 on the DNA are not certain, so only TCRdb's listed CDR3 is given. The chain uses TRBV10-3 and TRBJ2-1; the table's D gene call, TRBD1, was not cross checked with the DNA. With termini counted, the CDR3 has 15 amino acids. CDR1 and CDR2 (germline): ENHRY, SYGVKD. CDR3 residues: CAISEFPGHGYTFGS.

Ten or more counts support this clonotype. This rearrangement joins TRBV25-1 to TRBJ1-2; D perhaps matches TRBD1 (5 bases). The CDR3 is made up of 14 amino acids. Germline CDR1 reads MGHDK; CDR2 reads SYGVNS. Trimming removed 3 bases at V and 1 base at J, with 9 bases between. The chain's CDR3 is CASSDRTSNYGYTF. CDR3 sequence (DNA): TGTGCCAGCAGTGACAGGACAAGTAACTATGGCTACACCTTC.

The chain is built from TRBV12-3 or TRBV12-4 and TRBJ2-2; 7 nucleotides align to TRBD1. Unmatched junction bases numbered 2, after V lost 4 bases and J lost 6 bases. CDR3 length: 13 amino acids. The DNA for the CDR3 is TGTGCCAGCAGTTCGACAGGGCCCGGGGAGCTGTTTTTT. Translation: CASSSTGPGELFF.